This paragraph reports one TCR beta chain. These data are taken from a study of blood T cell repertoires in COVID-19. The germline gives CDR1 KGHSH, CDR2 LQKENI. Trimming removed 6 bases from V and 8 bases from J, with 14 bases in between. This CDR3 spans 13 amino acids. TCRdb's copy holds only in-frame clones and misses some; the assay was immunoSEQ multiplex PCR. The sample includes about 180,000 clones, 79% seen only once; the top ten take approximately 7.6%. The chain combines TRBV18 with TRBJ2-1; D is perhaps TRBD1 (6 bases). This receptor was obtained from an older woman with COVID-19, enrolled during active disease. Sequencing was done on a sample of peripheral blood. CDR3 nucleotides: TGTGCCAGCTCTAACACAGGGTACGATGAGCAGTTCTTC. This codes for CASSNTGYDEQFF.